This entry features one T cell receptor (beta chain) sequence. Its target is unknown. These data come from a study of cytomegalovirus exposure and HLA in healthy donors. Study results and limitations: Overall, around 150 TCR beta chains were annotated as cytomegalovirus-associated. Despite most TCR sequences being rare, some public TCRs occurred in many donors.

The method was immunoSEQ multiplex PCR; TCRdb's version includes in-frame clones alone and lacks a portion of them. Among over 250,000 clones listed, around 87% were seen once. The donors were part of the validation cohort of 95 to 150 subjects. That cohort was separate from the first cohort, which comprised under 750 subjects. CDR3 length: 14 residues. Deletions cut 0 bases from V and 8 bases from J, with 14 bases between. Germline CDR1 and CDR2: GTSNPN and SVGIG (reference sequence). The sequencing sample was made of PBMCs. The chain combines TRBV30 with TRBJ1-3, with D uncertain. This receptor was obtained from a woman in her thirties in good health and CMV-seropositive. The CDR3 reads CAWSVSLQTDTIYF. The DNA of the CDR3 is TGTGCCTGGAGTGTGTCCCTCCAGACGGACACCATATATTTT.